One and the same sample provided the 10 T cell receptor beta chains below, sequenced in a study of low-dose radiotherapy and immunotherapy resistance in tumors. The time point was: after trial treatment. Treatment reported: LDRT plus nivolumab, ipilimumab, low-dose cyclophosphamide and aspirin (RACIN trial). Primers used for first-strand cDNA, a TRAV- and TRBV-specific set, covered both alpha and beta chains. TCR amplification involved roughly 21 PCR cycles with a constant-region primer and V-primer adapter. Each CDR3 protein gets one entry after TCRdb re-called the reads with MiXCR. This sample carries under 75,000 distinct CDR3 sequences, 23% of them seen once, and the ten largest clones take 6.5% to 7%. The material sequenced was PBMCs, taken after low-dose radiotherapy plus immunotherapy. The receptors stem from a male donor with prostate cancer.

This clonotype was counted at least ten times. The V call is TRBV29-1, the J call TRBJ2-3; TRBD2 matches 12 bases. Trimming removed 3 bases from V and 8 bases from J; junction bases left unmatched: 12. In germline, CDR1 is SQVTM, CDR2 ANQGSEA. CDR3 length: 16 amino acids. CDR3: CSVEASGRAVAGTQYF. In DNA, the CDR3 is TGCAGCGTTGAGGCTAGCGGGAGGGCCGTGGCGGGTACGCAGTATTTT.

This clonotype has at least ten counts. This rearrangement joins TRBV20-1 to TRBJ1-6, with D uncertain. The CDR3 is 13 amino acids. Per the germline V gene, CDR1 is DFQATT and CDR2 is SNEGSKA (reference sequence). V lost 4 bases, J lost 5 bases, and 9 bases lay in between. The CDR3 DNA follows: TGCAGTGCTACTGGGTCCGATAATTCACCCCTCCACTTT. Protein: CSATGSDNSPLHF.

The rearrangement uses TRBV30 and TRBJ2-5, with 8 bases that match TRBD2. This CDR3 has 13 residues. Germline V lookup: CDR1 GTSNPN, CDR2 SVGIG (reference sequence). J gave up 5 bases and V 3 bases, and 5 bases lay outside the gene matches. The CDR3 loop is CAWSPLAVETQYF. DNA for the CDR3: TGTGCCTGGAGCCCACTAGCGGTGGAGACCCAGTACTTC. Variable domain in full (rest from reference TRBV30 and TRBJ2-5): SQTIHQWPATLVQPVGSPLSLECTVEGTSNPNLYWYRQAAGRGLQLLFYSVGIGQISSEVPQNLSASRPQDRQFILSSKKLLLSDSGFYLCAWSPLAVETQYFGPGTRLLVL.

This chain joins TRBV4-1 and TRBJ1-5; D is ambiguous. The CDR3 runs to 13 residues. Germline assignment: CDR1 MGHRA and CDR2 YSYEKL. V lost 1 base and J lost 6, with 7 bases in between. The CDR3: CASSQGGSQPQHF. In DNA, the CDR3 is TGCGCCAGCAGCCAAGGAGGTAGTCAGCCCCAGCATTTT.

This clonotype was recorded at least ten times. This sequence joins TRBV20-1 and TRBJ1-5, with 9 bases matching TRBD1. The germline CDR1 and CDR2 sequences are DFQATT and SNEGSKA (reference sequence). This CDR3 comprises 16 residues. Germline trimming cut 1 base from V and 3 bases from J; bases unmatched to any gene: 7. The CDR3 loop reads CSARGLGDRANQPQHF. As DNA, the CDR3 is TGCAGTGCTAGAGGATTAGGGGACAGGGCCAATCAGCCCCAGCATTTT.

This clonotype was observed many times. The V call is TRBV4-3, the J call TRBJ2-6, with 8 bases fitting TRBD1. Per the germline V gene, CDR1 is LGHNA and CDR2 is YSLEER. The CDR3 contains 17 residues. V was pared by 2 bases and J by 4 bases, with 7 bases of the junction left unmatched. CDR3 protein: CASSQTWTGTGANVLTF. The CDR3 coding sequence is TGCGCCAGCAGCCAAACTTGGACAGGGACCGGGGCCAACGTCCTGACTTTC.

This clonotype showed up many times. V gene TRBV2 combines with J gene TRBJ2-1; D perhaps matches TRBD2 (6 bases). The CDR3 totals 15 residues. The germline CDR1 and CDR2 sequences are SNHLY and FYNNEI. V gave up 9 bases and J gave up 6 bases, with 21 bases separating them. The CDR3 nucleotides read TGTGCCAGTAGGAGGGAGACAGAGTTACTCAATGAGCAGTTCTTC. Translation: CASRRETELLNEQFF.

This clonotype was picked up many times. CDR3 residues: CASSPRDVGYTF. The CDR3 coding sequence is TGTGCCAGCTCTCCCAGGGACGTTGGCTACACCTTC. The V call is TRBV5-4, the J call TRBJ1-2; D is perhaps TRBD1 (5 bases). Trimming took 7 bases from V and 7 from J, leaving 14 bases between them. The CDR3 sequence is 12 residues long. Germline V gene data show CDR1 as SGHNT and CDR2 as YYREEE (reference sequence).

Many counts were recorded for this clonotype. V gene TRBV28 combines with J gene TRBJ2-5; D is perhaps TRBD2 (5 bases). Germline V gene lookup returns CDR1 MDHEN and CDR2 SYDVKM. The CDR3 is 12 residues long. The ends were cut back, 8 bases at V and 5 bases at J, with 12 bases in the middle. CDR3 DNA: TGTGCCAGCGGTACGGGATTGGAGACCCAGTACTTC. Residues: CASGTGLETQYF. The variable domain in full, with the rest retrieved from reference TRBV28 and TRBJ2-5, is DVKVTQSSRYLVKRTGEKVFLECVQDMDHENMFWYRQDPGLGLRLIYFSYDVKMKEKGDIPEGYSVSREKKERFSLILESASTNQTSMYLCASGTGLETQYFGPGTRLLVL.

This clonotype appeared many times. The chain carries TRBV29-1 and TRBJ2-7, with D perhaps matching TRBD2 (5 bases). Germline lookup yields CDR1 SQVTM and CDR2 ANQGSEA. The length of the CDR3 is 14 residues. The germline V and J ends were trimmed by 4 bases and 2 bases, with 15 bases remaining between them. Here the CDR3 reads CSVVKRLETYEQYF. In DNA, the CDR3 is TGCAGCGTTGTCAAGCGGTTAGAAACCTACGAGCAGTACTTC.